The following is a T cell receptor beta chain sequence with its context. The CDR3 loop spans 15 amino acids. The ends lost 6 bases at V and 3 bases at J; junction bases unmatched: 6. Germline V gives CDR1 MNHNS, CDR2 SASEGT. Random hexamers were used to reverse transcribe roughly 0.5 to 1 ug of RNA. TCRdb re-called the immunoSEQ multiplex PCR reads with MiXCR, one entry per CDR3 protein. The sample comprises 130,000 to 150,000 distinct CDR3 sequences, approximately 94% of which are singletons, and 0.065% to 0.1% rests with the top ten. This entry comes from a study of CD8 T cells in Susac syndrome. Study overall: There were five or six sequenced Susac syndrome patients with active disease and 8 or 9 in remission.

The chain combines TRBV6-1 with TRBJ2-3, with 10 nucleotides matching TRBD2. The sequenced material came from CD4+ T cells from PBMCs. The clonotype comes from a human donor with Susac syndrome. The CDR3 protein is CASRSSGSRTDTQYF. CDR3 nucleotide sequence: TGTGCCAGCAGGTCTAGCGGGAGTCGGACAGATACGCAGTATTTT.